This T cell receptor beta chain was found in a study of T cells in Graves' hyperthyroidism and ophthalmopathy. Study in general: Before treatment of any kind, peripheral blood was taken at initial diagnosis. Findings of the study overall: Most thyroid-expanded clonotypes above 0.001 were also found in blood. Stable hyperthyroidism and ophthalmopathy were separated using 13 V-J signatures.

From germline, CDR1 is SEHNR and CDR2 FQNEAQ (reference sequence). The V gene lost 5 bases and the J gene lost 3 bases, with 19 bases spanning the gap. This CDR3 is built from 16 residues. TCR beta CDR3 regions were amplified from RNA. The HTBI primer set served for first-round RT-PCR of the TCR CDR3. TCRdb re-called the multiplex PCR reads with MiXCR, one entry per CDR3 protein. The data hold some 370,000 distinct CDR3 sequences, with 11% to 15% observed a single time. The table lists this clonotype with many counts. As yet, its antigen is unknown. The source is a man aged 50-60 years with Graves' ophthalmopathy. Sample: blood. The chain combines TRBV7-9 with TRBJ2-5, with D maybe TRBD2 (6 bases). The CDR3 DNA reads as TGTGCCAGCAGCCCAAGAACCGGGACTTATGAAGAGACCCAGTACTTC. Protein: CASSPRTGTYEETQYF. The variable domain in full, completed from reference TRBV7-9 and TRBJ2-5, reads DTGVSQNPRHKITKRGQNVTFRCDPISEHNRLYWYRQTLGQGPEFLTYFQNEAQLEKSRLLSDRFSAERPKGSFSTLEIQRTEQGDSAMYLCASSPRTGTYEETQYFGPGTRLLVL.